This TCR beta chain emerged from a study of blood T cell repertoires in COVID-19. On the study more broadly: The origin of the acute and convalescent COVID-19 samples was the United States, Italy and Spain. In each case, the material was cDNA or gDNA derived from T cells, B-cell-depleted T cells, or PBMCs.

Germline lookup yields CDR1 SNHLY and CDR2 FYNNEI. CDR3 length: 12 amino acids. Unmatched junction bases numbered 1, after V lost 7 bases and J lost 4 bases. As originally analysed: It was from reference gene primer amplification that nucleated cell counts were estimated. Only in-frame clones appear in the TCRdb table, and some are missing; sequencing was by immunoSEQ multiplex PCR. V, J and clone size were drawn from that table, and D and trimming were deduced from the DNA. Among 380,000 or so clones listed, roughly 77% were seen once. Sequencing was carried out using peripheral blood. This clonotype originated in a human donor with acute or convalescent COVID-19. The donor label of this sample is uncertain. The rearrangement links TRBV2 to TRBJ1-2; 9 bases fit TRBD1. CDR3 sequence: CASKDRGYGYTF. The CDR3 nucleotides read TGTGCCAGCAAGGACAGGGGCTATGGCTACACCTTC.